One and the same sample provided the 10 T cell receptor beta chains below, sequenced in a study of metastatic and nonmetastatic thyroid tumors. The entire patient cohort was treatment-naive prior to thyroid surgery. TCRdb reprocessed the PCR reads via MiXCR. The data hold approximately 4,000 clones, with roughly a fifth observed a single time. Sequenced sample: tumor tissue. The receptors were gathered from a male donor with papillary thyroid cancer or a benign thyroid nodule (not recorded which). Some clones in this sample may be carry-over from other donors' samples.

The chain couples TRBV5-1 to TRBJ1-1; the D gene is possibly TRBD1 (5 bases). The germline V gene has CDR1 SGHRS and CDR2 YFSETQ. The CDR3 contains 15 residues. The V end was cut by 2 bases, the J end by 0 bases, with 11 bases between. CDR3 residues: CASSFQTGVNTEAFF. The CDR3 region has the DNA TGCGCCAGCAGCTTTCAAACAGGAGTGAACACTGAAGCTTTCTTT.

This clone was detected only a few times. V and J are TRBV28 and TRBJ2-5; D is possibly TRBD1 or TRBD2 (5 bases each). The CDR3 runs to 15 residues. The germline V gene has CDR1 MDHEN and CDR2 SYDVKM. Between the trimmed V and J ends, which lost 5 bases and 0 bases, there was a span of 13 bases. Here the CDR3 reads CASSLGTAYQETQYF. Written as DNA, the CDR3 is TGTGCCAGCAGTCTCGGGACGGCGTACCAAGAGACCCAGTACTTC. Full variable domain (remainder filled in from reference TRBV28 and TRBJ2-5): DVKVTQSSRYLVKRTGEKVFLECVQDMDHENMFWYRQDPGLGLRLIYFSYDVKMKEKGDIPEGYSVSREKKERFSLILESASTNQTSMYLCASSLGTAYQETQYFGPGTRLLVL.

This chain links TRBV28 with TRBJ2-7; D might be TRBD1 or TRBD2, each matching 5 bases. Trimming took off 6 bases at V and 3 bases at J, with 15 bases between the two ends. Germline V gene data show CDR1 as MDHEN and CDR2 as SYDVKM. The CDR3 is 14 amino acids. The chain's CDR3 is CASSRGGGGYEQYF. The CDR3 coding sequence is TGTGCCAGCAGCCGGGGTGGGGGTGGCTACGAGCAGTACTTC.

This clone is medium-sized (0.01 to 0.1%) within its sample. This sequence joins TRBV14 and TRBJ1-3; 7 bases agree with TRBD1. CDR3 size: 15 residues. Germline CDR1 reads SGHDN; CDR2 reads FVKESK. Trimming took 2 bases from V and 4 from J; bases not matched to a gene: 5. CDR3 DNA sequence: TGTGCCAGCAGCCAAAGGACAGGTAGAGGAAACACCATATATTTT. This codes for CASSQRTGRGNTIYF.

This clone was seen ten or more times. The V and J genes are TRBV7-2 and TRBJ2-1; either TRBD1 or TRBD2 may supply D (5 bases each). The germline V and J ends were trimmed by 1 base and 4 bases, with 11 bases remaining between them. Germline CDR1 and CDR2: SGHTA and FQGNSA. The CDR3 contains 15 residues. CDR3 in DNA: TGTGCCAGCAGCTTAGGAGGGGCGCGGTACAATGAGCAGTTCTTC. This translates into CASSLGGARYNEQFF.

By sample share, this clone is large. The V call is TRBV27, the J call TRBJ2-1; perhaps TRBD2 as D (5 bases). Germline V gene data show CDR1 as MNHEY and CDR2 as SMNVEV (reference sequence). The CDR3 runs to 14 residues. The V end was cut by 3 bases, the J end by 7 bases, with 13 bases between. The CDR3 DNA reads as TGTGCCAGCAGTTTGGACCGGGGTTGGAATGAGCAGTTCTTC. Translating it yields CASSLDRGWNEQFF.

In this sample, this clone is medium-sized (0.01 to 0.1%). This chain uses TRBV11-1 with TRBJ2-3; D is unclear. Germline assignment: CDR1 SGHAT and CDR2 FQDESV (reference sequence). V shed 4 bases and J shed 2 bases, with 13 bases lying between them. This CDR3 contains 15 residues. The DNA of the CDR3 is TGTGCCAGCAGCTCGGAGAATCGACCCACAGATACGCAGTATTTT. It translates to CASSSENRPTDTQYF.

This clone came up many times. The same CDR3 arises from other DNA sequences in this sample as well. The chain couples TRBV20-1 to TRBJ2-3, with D unclear. This CDR3 contains 14 residues. V was clipped by 6 bases and J by 2 bases, with 15 bases between them. Germline assignment: CDR1 DFQATT and CDR2 SNEGSKA (reference sequence). In DNA, the CDR3 is TGCAGTGCGTACGGGTACCTGGCCACAGATACGCAGTATTTT. It encodes CSAYGYLATDTQYF.

This clone was seen more than once but under ten times. V gene TRBV27 combines with J gene TRBJ2-7; 12 nucleotides line up with TRBD2. V shed 4 bases, J shed 3 bases, and the junction held 16 bases outside the gene matches. The CDR3 is made up of 19 amino acids. Germline V gives CDR1 MNHEY, CDR2 SMNVEV (reference sequence). The CDR3, as DNA: TGTGCCAGCAGTTCGAGGTTAGTGGCTAGCGGGAGGGATCACTACGAGCAGTACTTC. It codes for CASSSRLVASGRDHYEQYF.

The chain uses TRBV11-1 and TRBJ2-3, with 13 bases matching TRBD2. This CDR3 is built from 15 residues. Germline CDR1 is SGHAT and CDR2 is FQDESV (reference sequence). The trim removed 6 bases at V and 6 bases at J, leaving 6 bases unmatched. CDR3 sequence reads: CASRRTSGSVDTQYF. The CDR3 bases are TGTGCCAGCAGGAGGACTAGCGGGAGTGTTGATACGCAGTATTTT.